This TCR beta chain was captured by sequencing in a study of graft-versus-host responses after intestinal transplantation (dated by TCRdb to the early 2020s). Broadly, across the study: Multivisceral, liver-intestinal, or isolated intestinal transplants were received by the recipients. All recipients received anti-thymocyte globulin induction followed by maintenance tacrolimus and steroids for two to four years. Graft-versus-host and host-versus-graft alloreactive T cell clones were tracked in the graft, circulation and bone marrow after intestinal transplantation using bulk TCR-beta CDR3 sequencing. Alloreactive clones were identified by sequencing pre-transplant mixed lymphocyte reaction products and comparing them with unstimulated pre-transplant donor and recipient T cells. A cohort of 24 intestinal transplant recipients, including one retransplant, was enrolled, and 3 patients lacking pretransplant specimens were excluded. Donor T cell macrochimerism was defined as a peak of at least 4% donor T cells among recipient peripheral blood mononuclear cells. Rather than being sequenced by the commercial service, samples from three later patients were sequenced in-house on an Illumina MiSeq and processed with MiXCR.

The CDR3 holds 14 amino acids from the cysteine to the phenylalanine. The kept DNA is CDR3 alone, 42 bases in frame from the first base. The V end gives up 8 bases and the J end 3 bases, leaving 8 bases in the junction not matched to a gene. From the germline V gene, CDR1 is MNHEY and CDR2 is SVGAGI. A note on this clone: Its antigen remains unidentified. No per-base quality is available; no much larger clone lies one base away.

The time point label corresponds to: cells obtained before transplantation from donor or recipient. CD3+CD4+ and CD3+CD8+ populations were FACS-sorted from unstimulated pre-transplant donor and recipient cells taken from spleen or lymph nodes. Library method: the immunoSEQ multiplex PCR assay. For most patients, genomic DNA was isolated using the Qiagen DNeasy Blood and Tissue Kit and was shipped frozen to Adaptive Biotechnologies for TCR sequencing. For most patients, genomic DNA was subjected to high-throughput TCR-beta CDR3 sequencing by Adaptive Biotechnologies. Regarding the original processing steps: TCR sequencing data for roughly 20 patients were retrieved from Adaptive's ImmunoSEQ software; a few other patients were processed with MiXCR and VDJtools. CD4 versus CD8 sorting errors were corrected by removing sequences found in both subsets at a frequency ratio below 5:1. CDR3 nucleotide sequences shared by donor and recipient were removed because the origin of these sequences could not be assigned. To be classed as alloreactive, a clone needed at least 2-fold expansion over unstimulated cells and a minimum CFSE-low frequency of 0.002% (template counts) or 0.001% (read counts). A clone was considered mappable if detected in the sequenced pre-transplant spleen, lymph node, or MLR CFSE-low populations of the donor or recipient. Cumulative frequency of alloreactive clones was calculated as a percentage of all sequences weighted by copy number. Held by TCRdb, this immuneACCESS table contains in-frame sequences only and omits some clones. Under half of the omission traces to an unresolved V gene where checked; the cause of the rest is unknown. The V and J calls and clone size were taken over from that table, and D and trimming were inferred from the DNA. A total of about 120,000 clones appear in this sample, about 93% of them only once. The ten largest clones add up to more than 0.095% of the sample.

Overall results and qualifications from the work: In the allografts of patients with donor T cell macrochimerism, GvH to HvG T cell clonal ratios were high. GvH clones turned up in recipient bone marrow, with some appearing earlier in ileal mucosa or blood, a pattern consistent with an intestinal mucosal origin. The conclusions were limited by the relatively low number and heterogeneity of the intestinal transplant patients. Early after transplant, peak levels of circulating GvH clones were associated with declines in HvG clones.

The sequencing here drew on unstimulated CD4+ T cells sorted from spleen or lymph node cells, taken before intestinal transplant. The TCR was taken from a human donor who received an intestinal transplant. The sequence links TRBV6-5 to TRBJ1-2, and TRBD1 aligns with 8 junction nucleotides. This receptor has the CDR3 CASAGGAGDYGYTF. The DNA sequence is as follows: TGTGCCAGCGCAGGGGGCGCGGGTGACTATGGCTACACCTTC.